The source of this T cell receptor beta chain is a study of blood T cell repertoires in COVID-19. After removal of 6 bases from V and 8 bases from J, the junction contained 5 bases not matched to a gene. The CDR3 runs to 14 residues. Looked up from germline, CDR1 is MDHEN and CDR2 is SYDVKM. The Seattle patients joined while their infection was active and were tracked longitudinally afterward. In the original workflow: Amplified reference gene primers provided the basis for estimating nucleated cell counts. Measured with immunoSEQ multiplex PCR; TCRdb has only the in-frame clones, and not every one. V, J and clone size derive from that table, while D and trimming were established from the DNA sequence. The repertoire holds about 62,000 clones, with 75% to 90% as singletons.

Sequencing input: peripheral blood. The chain couples TRBV28 to TRBJ1-4; 11 nucleotides match TRBD1. This clonotype originated in a woman aged 55-69 years with COVID-19, enrolled during active disease. The CDR3 sequence: CASRPGQGGEKLFF. The CDR3 DNA follows: TGTGCCAGCAGGCCGGGACAGGGGGGAGAAAAACTGTTTTTT. Variable domain in full (rest from reference TRBV28 and TRBJ1-4): DVKVTQSSRYLVKRTGEKVFLECVQDMDHENMFWYRQDPGLGLRLIYFSYDVKMKEKGDIPEGYSVSREKKERFSLILESASTNQTSMYLCASRPGQGGEKLFFGSGTQLSVL.